The 5 T cell receptor beta chains listed next were all sequenced from one sample in a study of radiation and T cells in renal cell carcinoma. Time point noted: blood 4 weeks post-SBRT, at nephrectomy. Treatment defined: 15 Gy SBRT to primary tumor, nephrectomy 4 weeks later. The assay was immunoSEQ multiplex PCR, and TCRdb's table has in-frame clones only and misses some. The data contain approximately 86,000 clones, around four fifths of them singletons. The material was blood, obtained from a patient whose treatment included radiotherapy and nephrectomy. The receptor source for this set is a man aged 45-65 years with renal cell carcinoma.

This chain joins TRBV28 and TRBJ1-5; TRBD1 matches at 8 bases. The V and J ends lost 3 bases and 2 bases, in that order; junction bases with no gene match: 9. The CDR3 length is 17 residues. Germline assignment: CDR1 MDHEN and CDR2 SYDVKM. CDR3 sequence reads: CASSLDRDGVGNQPQHF. CDR3 nucleotide sequence: TGTGCCAGCAGTTTGGACAGGGACGGGGTGGGCAATCAGCCCCAGCATTTT.

CDR3 in DNA: TGCGCCAGCAGCTTGGTCCTAGCGGGGTCCACAGATACGCAGTATTTT. This encodes CASSLVLAGSTDTQYF. This chain connects TRBV5-1 to TRBJ2-3; TRBD2 agrees at 9 bases. This CDR3 is 16 amino acids long. In germline, CDR1 is SGHRS, CDR2 YFSETQ. Trimming removed 0 bases from V and 2 bases from J; junction bases left unmatched: 4.

The rearrangement links TRBV7-2 to TRBJ2-5; 7 nucleotides line up with TRBD1. Germline V gives CDR1 SGHTA, CDR2 FQGNSA. The CDR3 spans 12 residues. V gave up 5 bases and J gave up 6 bases; unmatched junction bases: 3. CDR3 residues: CASSPGQQTQYF. The CDR3 DNA is TGTGCCAGCAGCCCGGGACAGCAGACCCAGTACTTC.

J is TRBJ1-2 and V is TRBV2, with D possibly TRBD1 on 6 matching bases. CDR1 is SNHLY, CDR2 FYNNEI, per germline. This CDR3 is 14 amino acids long. Trimming pared 7 bases from V and 3 bases from J, leaving 15 bases between. The CDR3 sequence is CASTEQGRDYGYTF. CDR3 nucleotides: TGTGCCAGCACCGAGCAGGGGCGAGACTATGGCTACACCTTC.

The J gene is TRBJ1-1, the V gene TRBV11-2; D perhaps matches TRBD1 (6 bases). The CDR3 spans 13 residues. CDR1 is SGHAT and CDR2 is FQNNGV in the germline V gene. V lost 1 base, J lost 5 bases, and 8 bases lay in between. The CDR3 nucleotides are TGTGCCAGCAGCTTAGCAGGGGATACTGAAGCTTTCTTT. It specifies CASSLAGDTEAFF.